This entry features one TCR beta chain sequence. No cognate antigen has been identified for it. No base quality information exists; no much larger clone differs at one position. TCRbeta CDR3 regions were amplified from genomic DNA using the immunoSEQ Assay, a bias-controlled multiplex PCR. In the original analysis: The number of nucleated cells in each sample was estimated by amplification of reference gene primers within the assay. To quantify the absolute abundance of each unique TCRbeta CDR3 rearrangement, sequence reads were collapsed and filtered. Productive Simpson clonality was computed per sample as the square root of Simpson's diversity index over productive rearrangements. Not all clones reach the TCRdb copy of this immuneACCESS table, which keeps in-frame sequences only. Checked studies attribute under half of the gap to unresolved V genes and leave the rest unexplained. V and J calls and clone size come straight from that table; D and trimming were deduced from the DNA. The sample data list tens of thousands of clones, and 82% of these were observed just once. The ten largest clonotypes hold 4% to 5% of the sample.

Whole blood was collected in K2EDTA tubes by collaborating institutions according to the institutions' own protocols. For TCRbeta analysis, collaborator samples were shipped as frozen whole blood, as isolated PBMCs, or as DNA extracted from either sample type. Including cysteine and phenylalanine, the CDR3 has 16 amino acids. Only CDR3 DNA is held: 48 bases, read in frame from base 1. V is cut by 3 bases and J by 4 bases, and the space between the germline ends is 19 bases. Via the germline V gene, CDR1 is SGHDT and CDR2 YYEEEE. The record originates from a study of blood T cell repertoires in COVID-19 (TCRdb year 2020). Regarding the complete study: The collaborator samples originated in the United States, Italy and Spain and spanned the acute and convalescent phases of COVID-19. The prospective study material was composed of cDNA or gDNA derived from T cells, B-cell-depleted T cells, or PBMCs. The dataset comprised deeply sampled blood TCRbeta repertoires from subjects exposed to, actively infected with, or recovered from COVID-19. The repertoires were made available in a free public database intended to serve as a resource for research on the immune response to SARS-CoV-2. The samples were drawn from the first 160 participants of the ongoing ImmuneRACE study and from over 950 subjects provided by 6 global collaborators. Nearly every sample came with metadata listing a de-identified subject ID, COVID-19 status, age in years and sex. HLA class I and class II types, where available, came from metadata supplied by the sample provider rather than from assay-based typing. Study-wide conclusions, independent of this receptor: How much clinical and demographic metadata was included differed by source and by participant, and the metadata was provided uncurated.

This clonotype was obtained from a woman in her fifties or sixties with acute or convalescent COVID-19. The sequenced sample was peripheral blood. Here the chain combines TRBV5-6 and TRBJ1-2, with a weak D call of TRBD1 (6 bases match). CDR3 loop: CASSWGFAGAPYGYTF. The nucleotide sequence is TGTGCCAGCAGCTGGGGGTTCGCGGGGGCTCCCTATGGCTACACCTTC.